These T cell receptor beta chains were read from a single sample in a study of identical twins. TCRdb itself ran the 5' RACE reads through MiXCR, one entry per CDR3 protein. The sample lists hundreds of thousands of distinct CDR3 sequences; 21% were seen once. This same sample was also part of a study on T cells expressing NK-cell markers.

The sample consisted of PBMCs. These receptors were obtained from a woman in her late teens or twenties in good health. CDR3s include the opening cysteine and the closing phenylalanine or tryptophan. Clone size is stated in some rows and not others, as once, few, many or a class when expanded.

V gene,CDR3 length,clone size,J gene,CDR3 protein
TRBV7-2,16,-,TRBJ2-1,CASSLEGTSGYNEQFF
TRBV6-1,14,-,TRBJ2-7,CASRRTGSTTEQYF
TRBV29-1,15,few,TRBJ1-1,CSAPGQGNMNTEAFF
TRBV5-1,13,few,TRBJ2-7,CASSFPQTNEQYF
TRBV6-1,15,many,TRBJ2-7,CASSLGLAGGQEQYF
TRBV30,12,many,TRBJ2-5,CAWSPQIETQYF
TRBV7-2,11,few,TRBJ1-4,CASSLGTRLFF
TRBV9,16,-,TRBJ1-2,CASSAIPGQGIEGYTF
TRBV6-2/TRBV6-3,11,-,TRBJ2-7,CASRGRDEQYF
TRBV12-3/TRBV12-4,17,-,TRBJ2-1,CASSPNFRTDIYNEQFF
TRBV10-3,16,few,TRBJ2-6,CAIRADREPGANVLTF
TRBV18,15,-,TRBJ2-7,CASSTPGTGGGEQYF
TRBV12-3/TRBV12-4,14,-,TRBJ2-2,CASSSTWGTGELFF
TRBV7-2,15,few,TRBJ1-3,CASSLQGLTGNTIYF
TRBV11-3,15,few,TRBJ2-7,CASTDAGTGGLEQYF
TRBV20-1,11,few,TRBJ1-2,CSAKDTYGYTF
TRBV20-1,16,-,TRBJ2-1,CSAIYWGGMGFNEQFF
TRBV7-2,15,few,TRBJ2-2,CASSLGISNTGELFF
TRBV12-3/TRBV12-4,15,many,TRBJ2-3,CASSREGGRTDTQYF
TRBV9,16,few,TRBJ2-5,CASSGGLAGGQETQYF
TRBV7-8,16,-,TRBJ2-5,CASSFGGAGPQETQYF
TRBV7-9,15,-,TRBJ2-7,CASSLIGGLQVEQYF
TRBV27,15,-,TRBJ2-1,CASSLGVGGQGEQFF
TRBV7-2,15,-,TRBJ2-7,CASSPRRQGAGEQYF
TRBV20-1,15,-,TRBJ2-3,CSAGASGGALNTQYF
TRBV7-9,14,once,TRBJ2-1,CASSLFQGTSEQFF
TRBV25-1,11,-,TRBJ2-2,CASGTAGELFF
TRBV19,15,-,TRBJ2-3,CASSILGLKSDTQYF
TRBV12-3/TRBV12-4,16,few,TRBJ2-5,CASSLAPYGGEETQYF
TRBV3-1,15,-,TRBJ2-3,CASSQEWETGDTQYF
TRBV20-1,16,few,TRBJ2-7,CSARDDVRGWGYEQYF
TRBV12-3/TRBV12-4,12,-,TRBJ2-6,CAMSSGANVLTF
TRBV10-3,17,-,TRBJ2-1,CAISALRPRSSYNEQFF
TRBV4-3,13,-,TRBJ2-3,CASSQSPTDTQYF
TRBV10-3,12,-,TRBJ2-7,CAIRPNGYEQYF
TRBV11-2,12,-,TRBJ2-1,CASEEGESEQFF
TRBV7-2,13,-,TRBJ2-7,CASSGSPRGVQYF